This TCR beta chain was identified during a study of vaccination effects on CD4 cells after COVID-19. Libraries were prepared by immunoSEQ multiplex PCR; TCRdb keeps only in-frame clonotypes and omits some of them. In the table there are some 39,000 clones, roughly 82% of which are singletons. This clone was detected a few times. Antigen: not known. Study-level findings and limits: Sampling in the study covered few convalescent patients and included no early post-infection timepoints. Clones of infection and vaccine origin contracted markedly late after vaccination.

Culture lasted about 11 days before CD4+ T cell isolation. Prior SARS-CoV-2 infection was absent in the vaccine recipients, as shown by negative nucleocapsid antibodies. Each culture had half its medium swapped for IL-2 medium on days 3 and 7. Germline CDR1 is SNHLY and CDR2 is FYNNEI. This CDR3 is built from 12 residues. Trimming removed 5 bases at V and 1 base at J, with 5 bases between. The source was CD4+ T cells from PBMCs cultured without peptide, collected before COVID-19 vaccination. This receptor was identified in a human donor who received a COVID-19 vaccine. This chain links TRBV2 with TRBJ1-1; D remains ambiguous. CDR3: CASSLENTEAFF. Written as DNA, the CDR3 is TGTGCCAGCAGTTTAGAGAACACTGAAGCTTTCTTT.